The clone carrying this T cell receptor (beta chain) appeared a few times. Its antigen is not known. V was shortened by 4 bases and J by 1 base, with 11 bases between the two germline ends. CDR1 is SGHRS and CDR2 is YFSETQ in the germline V gene. The CDR3 is made up of 14 amino acids. The record originates from a study of T cells after yellow fever vaccination. Study results and caveats: Most clones from primary vaccination were detected again post-booster (just over 95% CD4, approximately 90% CD8).

TCRdb itself ran the 5' RACE reads through MiXCR, one entry per CDR3 protein. In the table there are hundreds of thousands of distinct CDR3 sequences, under 14% of which are singletons. Sequences were derived from PBMCs, sampled on the day of the first yellow fever vaccination. The genes are TRBV5-1 and TRBJ1-1; the D gene is possibly TRBD1 (5 bases). The sequence came from a man between 18 and 35 years old who received the YFV17D yellow fever vaccine. The CDR3 DNA is TGCGCCAGCAGCCCTTATAGGGGGAACACTGAAGCTTTCTTT. Encoded protein: CASSPYRGNTEAFF.